These 11 T cell receptor beta chains share one sample of origin, sequenced in a study of early T cells in non-severe SARS-CoV-2 infection. A single record per CDR3 protein comes from TCRdb applying MiXCR to the 5' RACE reads. The sample contains some 26,000 distinct CDR3 sequences, roughly 4.5% of which appear only once. Sequencing input: whole blood. The receptor source for this set is an adult who was a healthcare worker with PCR-confirmed SARS-CoV-2 infection or an uninfected control (not recorded which).

At least ten counts were recorded for this clonotype. V usage is TRBV10-3 and J usage is TRBJ1-5, with no clear D. The CDR3 spans 15 residues. The germline gives CDR1 ENHRY, CDR2 SYGVKD. The V end lost 0 bases, the J end lost 3 bases, and 9 bases lay between the germline ends. The chain's CDR3 is CAISESIQNNQPQHF. The CDR3 nucleotides read TGTGCCATCAGTGAGTCGATACAGAACAATCAGCCCCAGCATTTT.

This clonotype was picked up a small number of times. This chain uses TRBV7-9 with TRBJ1-4; TRBD1 aligns across 9 bases. Trimming took 1 base from V and 10 from J; bases not matched to a gene: 7. The germline V gene encodes CDR1 SEHNR and CDR2 FQNEAQ (reference sequence). CDR3 length: 15 amino acids. As DNA, the CDR3 is TGTGCCAGCAGCTTAGGTTCGGACAGGGGCGGAAAACTGTTTTTT. Translating gives CASSLGSDRGGKLFF. Combining the CDR3 with reference TRBV7-9 and TRBJ1-4 gives the whole variable domain DTGVSQNPRHKITKRGQNVTFRCDPISEHNRLYWYRQTLGQGPEFLTYFQNEAQLEKSRLLSDRFSAERPKGSFSTLEIQRTEQGDSAMYLCASSLGSDRGGKLFFGSGTQLSVL.

This clonotype has ten or more counts. V is TRBV4-1 and J is TRBJ1-6; D gene uncertain. The V gene's germline CDR1 is MGHRA and CDR2 YSYEKL. The CDR3 covers 17 residues. With 1 base removed from V and 6 bases from J, the gap between germline ends came to 16 bases. CDR3 sequence reads: CASSQGRQVSRNSPLHF. In DNA, the CDR3 is TGCGCCAGCAGCCAAGGCAGGCAGGTCTCTCGTAATTCACCCCTCCACTTT.

The J gene is TRBJ2-1, the V gene TRBV29-1; D is ambiguous. The CDR3 length is 12 residues. The V end was cut by 2 bases, the J end by 3 bases, with 5 bases between. The germline CDR1 and CDR2 sequences are SQVTM and ANQGSEA. The DNA of the CDR3 is TGCAGCGTTGAACCCATCTACAATGAGCAGTTCTTC. Amino acid sequence: CSVEPIYNEQFF.

This clonotype was counted ten times or more. The chain couples TRBV7-8 to TRBJ2-3; unclear D gene. The V gene lost 1 base and the J gene lost 3 bases, with 8 bases spanning the gap. Germline V gene sequence: CDR1 SGHVS, CDR2 FQNEAQ. This CDR3 comprises 14 residues. CDR3 DNA sequence: TGTGCCAGCAGCTTAGTGTTTGGGACAGATACGCAGTATTTT. Protein sequence: CASSLVFGTDTQYF.

This clonotype was counted at least ten times. This chain connects TRBV2 to TRBJ2-2, with D maybe TRBD2 (5 bases). Deletions cut 4 bases from V and 4 bases from J, with 10 bases between. CDR3 size: 14 residues. CDR1 and CDR2 from the germline V gene are SNHLY and FYNNEI. The CDR3 region is CASSAGGSTGELFF. In nucleotides, the CDR3 is TGTGCCAGCAGTGCCGGAGGCTCCACCGGGGAGCTGTTTTTT.

This clonotype was seen repeatedly, ten times or more. The chain recombines TRBV20-1 with TRBJ2-1; D unresolved. The CDR3 runs to 13 residues. V lost 2 bases to trimming and J lost 12 bases, with 17 bases between them. CDR1 DFQATT and CDR2 SNEGSKA come from the germline V gene (reference sequence). This chain's CDR3 is CSARPPGGLGQFF. CDR3 in DNA: TGCAGTGCTAGACCCCCCGGCGGCCTTGGGCAGTTCTTC.

The sample holds many counts of this clonotype. The genes are TRBV7-2 and TRBJ2-5; no reliable D call. The germline V gene has CDR1 SGHTA and CDR2 FQGNSA. This CDR3 is built from 11 residues. The V gene lost 5 bases and the J gene lost 1 base, with 2 bases spanning the gap. The CDR3 bases are TGTGCCAGCAGCGCCCAAGAGACCCAGTACTTC. It yields the protein CASSAQETQYF.

The chain is built from TRBV24-1 and TRBJ2-3, with D possibly being TRBD2 (6 bases). Germline CDR1 is KGHDR and CDR2 is SFDVKD. CDR3 length: 16 amino acids. Trimming took off 5 bases at V and 0 bases at J, with 14 bases between the two ends. The chain's CDR3 is CATSGVGAGSTDTQYF. The CDR3 DNA is TGTGCCACCAGTGGGGTAGGTGCGGGAAGCACAGATACGCAGTATTTT.

This clonotype was found many times. The gene calls are TRBV15 and TRBJ2-7; 11 nucleotides match TRBD2. CDR1 and CDR2 (germline): LNHNV, YYDKDF (reference sequence). V was pared by 4 bases and J by 3 bases, with 11 bases of the junction left unmatched. The CDR3 is 17 residues long. The DNA for the CDR3 is TGTGCCACCAGCAACCGCCTTAGCGGGGGGGCCTTCTACGAGCAGTACTTC. This sequence encodes CATSNRLSGGAFYEQYF. Based on the CDR3 plus reference TRBV15 and TRBJ2-7, the full variable domain is DAMVIQNPRYQVTQFGKPVTLSCSQTLNHNVMYWYQQKSSQAPKLLFHYYDKDFNNEADTPDNFQSRRPNTSFCFLDIRSPGLGDTAMYLCATSNRLSGGAFYEQYFGPGTRLTVT.

This sequence joins TRBV29-1 and TRBJ1-1; D is perhaps TRBD1 (5 bases). Trimming stripped 7 bases from V and 0 bases from J, with 12 bases between. CDR1 and CDR2 from the germline V gene are SQVTM and ANQGSEA. This CDR3 is built from 13 residues. CDR3: CSAEQAVNTEAFF. The CDR3 DNA reads TGCAGCGCCGAACAGGCGGTGAACACTGAAGCTTTCTTT.